The 21 T cell receptor beta chains below all came from one sample that was sequenced in a study of blood T cell repertoires in COVID-19. Assay used: immunoSEQ multiplex PCR; TCRdb lists only in-frame clones, some missing. The sample includes about 260,000 clones, approximately 90% of them seen just once. The specimen sequenced was peripheral blood. These receptors all stem from a man aged 60 to 69 who had recovered from COVID-19.

This clone was detected once. The V and J genes are TRBV20-1 and TRBJ1-2; D is unresolved. Germline V lookup: CDR1 DFQATT, CDR2 SNEGSKA (reference sequence). The length of the CDR3 is 11 residues. Trimming cost V 5 bases and J 8 bases, with 12 bases left between them. This chain's CDR3 is CSAAQVWGYTF. Here the CDR3 DNA reads TGCAGTGCTGCCCAGGTCTGGGGCTACACCTTC.

This clone was seen once. This chain uses TRBV6-1 with TRBJ2-1; perhaps TRBD1 as D (5 bases). This CDR3 has 16 amino acids. The germline V and J ends were trimmed by 0 bases and 3 bases, with 12 bases remaining between them. CDR1 and CDR2 (germline): MNHNS, SASEGT. The CDR3 here is CASSEAMAGYYNEQFF. The CDR3 region has the DNA TGTGCCAGCAGTGAAGCCATGGCAGGGTACTACAATGAGCAGTTCTTC.

The chain uses TRBV6-5 and TRBJ1-2; the match to TRBD1 covers 8 bases. The CDR3 extends over 14 amino acids. V trimming: 6 bases; J trimming: 4 bases; junction bases outside the gene matches: 7. The germline CDR1 and CDR2 sequences are MNHEY and SVGAGI. This chain's CDR3 is CASSTGGTGYGYTF. DNA for the CDR3: TGTGCCAGCAGCACAGGGGGGACGGGCTATGGCTACACCTTC.

V is TRBV10-2 and J is TRBJ2-5, with a weak D call TRBD2 (6 bases). The CDR3 has 15 amino acids. Germline CDR1 reads WSHSY; CDR2 reads SAAADI. The V end was cut by 3 bases, the J end by 0 bases, with 11 bases between. The CDR3 loop is CASSDIAVYQETQYF. CDR3 coding DNA: TGCGCCAGCAGTGACATAGCGGTGTACCAAGAGACCCAGTACTTC.

This chain links TRBV18 with TRBJ2-1, with D possibly TRBD1 on 6 matching bases. V dropped 2 bases and J dropped 9 bases, with 17 bases sitting between them. There are 15 residues in the CDR3. The germline CDR1 and CDR2 sequences are KGHSH and LQKENI. CDR3 loop: CASSPFKQGLSEQFF. The CDR3 nucleotides are TGTGCCAGCTCACCATTTAAGCAGGGGTTAAGTGAGCAGTTCTTC.

The gene calls are TRBV24-1 and TRBJ1-2; a possible D gene is TRBD1 (6 bases). The V end was cut by 3 bases, the J end by 6 bases, with 16 bases between. Germline-derived CDR1 and CDR2 are KGHDR and SFDVKD. The CDR3 is 15 amino acids. The CDR3 is CATSDRTEGNDGYTF. The DNA of the CDR3 is TGTGCCACCAGTGATCGGACAGAAGGCAATGATGGCTACACCTTC.

J is TRBJ1-4 and V is TRBV28, with D hard to call. CDR1 MDHEN and CDR2 SYDVKM come from the germline V gene. The CDR3 runs 12 residues. Trimming pared 7 bases from V and 8 bases from J, leaving 11 bases between. CDR3 in amino acids: CASNTKQEKLFF. CDR3 nucleotide sequence: TGTGCCAGCAATACAAAACAGGAAAAACTGTTTTTT.

This clone was seen only a few times. V is TRBV6-5 and J is TRBJ1-1; no clear D. V gave up 10 bases and J gave up 7 bases, with 10 bases separating them. Germline V gene data show CDR1 as MNHEY and CDR2 as SVGAGI. CDR3 size: 10 residues. CDR3 nucleotides: TGTGCCACCAGCGGGTATGAAGCTTTCTTT. This sequence encodes CATSGYEAFF.

This clone was observed a single time. Other DNA sequences in the same sample also yield this CDR3. The chain carries TRBV5-1 and TRBJ1-4; the D gene is possibly TRBD1 (5 bases). Germline loops: CDR1 SGHRS, CDR2 YFSETQ. V gave up 0 bases and J gave up 1 base, with 7 bases separating them. CDR3 length: 15 residues. The CDR3 DNA reads TGCGCCAGCAGCTTGGTCGGGGGAACTAATGAAAAACTGTTTTTT. This codes for CASSLVGGTNEKLFF.

This chain joins TRBV5-4 and TRBJ1-1, with TRBD1 matching over 7 bases. From germline, CDR1 is SGHNT and CDR2 YYREEE (reference sequence). The CDR3 length is 13 residues. V gave up 5 bases and J gave up 4 bases; unmatched junction bases: 5. The CDR3 region is CASSSQGTTEAFF. The CDR3, as DNA: TGTGCCAGCAGTTCACAGGGGACCACTGAAGCTTTCTTT.

The chain combines TRBV6-5 with TRBJ2-1; 8 bases line up with TRBD2. The CDR3 consists of 13 residues. Germline trimming cut 7 bases from V and 7 bases from J; bases unmatched to any gene: 6. Germline V gene lookup returns CDR1 MNHEY and CDR2 SVGAGI. CDR3 nucleotides: TGTGCCAGCAAGGGACTAGTCTCGAATGAGCAGTTCTTC. Its translation is CASKGLVSNEQFF.

This clone showed up just a few times. The J gene is TRBJ2-3, the V gene TRBV7-6; D is ambiguous. CDR1 and CDR2 (germline): SGHVS, FNYEAQ. The V and J ends lost 6 bases and 2 bases respectively, with 12 bases between them. The CDR3 spans 14 residues. CDR3 region: CASSVLRDTDTQYF. In DNA, the CDR3 is TGTGCCAGCAGTGTCCTCCGAGACACAGATACGCAGTATTTT.

This chain links TRBV18 with TRBJ2-6; possible D gene TRBD2, 6 bases. The germline V and J ends were trimmed by 10 bases and 0 bases, with 16 bases remaining between them. The germline V gene has CDR1 KGHSH and CDR2 LQKENI. This CDR3 is 16 amino acids long. The CDR3, as DNA: TGTGCCACCCGGGACGGCGGGATCTCTGGGGCCAACGTCCTGACTTTC. Encoded protein: CATRDGGISGANVLTF.

The gene calls are TRBV15 and TRBJ1-3; D is possibly TRBD1 (5 bases). The CDR3 totals 15 residues. The germline V and J ends were trimmed by 7 bases and 0 bases, with 13 bases remaining between them. Germline lookup yields CDR1 LNHNV and CDR2 YYDKDF (reference sequence). CDR3 in DNA: TGTGCCACCACCCCGGACACGAGCTCTGGAAACACCATATATTTT. This sequence encodes CATTPDTSSGNTIYF. Combining the CDR3 with reference TRBV15 and TRBJ1-3 gives the whole variable domain DAMVIQNPRYQVTQFGKPVTLSCSQTLNHNVMYWYQQKSSQAPKLLFHYYDKDFNNEADTPDNFQSRRPNTSFCFLDIRSPGLGDTAMYLCATTPDTSSGNTIYFGEGSWLTVV.

The V call is TRBV7-2, the J call TRBJ2-1, with TRBD2 identical over 7 bases. CDR1 is SGHTA and CDR2 is FQGNSA in the germline V gene. The CDR3 is made up of 17 amino acids. With V trimmed by 2 bases and J by 4 bases, 11 bases remained unmatched. As DNA, the CDR3 is TGTGCCAGCAGCTTAAAGACTGGGCGGGGGATTTACAATGAGCAGTTCTTC. The encoded protein is CASSLKTGRGIYNEQFF.

V usage is TRBV4-2 and J usage is TRBJ2-2; D gene ambiguous. The CDR3 runs to 16 residues. Per germline, CDR1 LGHNA and CDR2 YNFKEQ. V lost 4 bases to trimming and J lost 5 bases, with 17 bases between them. This CDR3 is CASSPAALTPTGELFF. CDR3 nucleotides: TGTGCCAGCAGCCCAGCCGCTCTGACACCGACCGGGGAGCTGTTTTTT.

The DNA for the CDR3 is TGTGCCAGCAGTTTACAGGTTTTGACTGAAGCTTTCTTT. This encodes CASSLQVLTEAFF. The chain carries TRBV12-3 or TRBV12-4 and TRBJ1-1; D uncertain. V lost 2 bases to trimming and J lost 5 bases, with 9 bases between them. The CDR3 consists of 13 residues.

The gene calls are TRBV9 and TRBJ1-5; D is perhaps TRBD1 (5 bases). The germline V gene has CDR1 SGDLS and CDR2 YYNGEE. This CDR3 is built from 15 residues. V lost 0 bases and J lost 1, with 8 bases in between. For the CDR3, the DNA is TGTGCCAGCAGCGTAGCGGGGGTCAGCAATCAGCCCCAGCATTTT. Protein: CASSVAGVSNQPQHF.

The chain joins TRBV7-2 to TRBJ2-1, with D unclear. Trimming stripped 1 base from V and 6 bases from J, with 10 bases between. The CDR3 sequence is 14 residues long. Germline loops: CDR1 SGHTA, CDR2 FQGNSA. CDR3 residues: CASSLDSSINEQFF. CDR3 nucleotide sequence: TGTGCCAGCAGCTTAGACTCCTCCATCAATGAGCAGTTCTTC.

The chain carries TRBV19 and TRBJ1-5, with a tentative D call TRBD1 (6 bases). There are 16 residues in the CDR3. Germline V gene data show CDR1 as LNHDA and CDR2 as SQIVND (reference sequence). V gave up 3 bases and J gave up 6 bases, with 18 bases separating them. The CDR3 loop is CASSIDGQYLGQPQHF. CDR3 sequence (DNA): TGTGCCAGTAGTATTGATGGACAGTACCTAGGTCAGCCCCAGCATTTT.

The gene calls are TRBV3-1 (or the pseudogene TRBV3-2) and TRBJ2-1; TRBD1 might be the D (6 bases). Germline values: CDR1 LGHDT, CDR2 YNNKEL (reference sequence). The CDR3 runs to 16 residues. Trimming pared 2 bases from V and 0 bases from J, leaving 11 bases between. The CDR3 reads CASSQPTGGSYNEQFF. In nucleotides, the CDR3 is TGTGCCAGCAGCCAACCGACAGGAGGCTCCTACAATGAGCAGTTCTTC.